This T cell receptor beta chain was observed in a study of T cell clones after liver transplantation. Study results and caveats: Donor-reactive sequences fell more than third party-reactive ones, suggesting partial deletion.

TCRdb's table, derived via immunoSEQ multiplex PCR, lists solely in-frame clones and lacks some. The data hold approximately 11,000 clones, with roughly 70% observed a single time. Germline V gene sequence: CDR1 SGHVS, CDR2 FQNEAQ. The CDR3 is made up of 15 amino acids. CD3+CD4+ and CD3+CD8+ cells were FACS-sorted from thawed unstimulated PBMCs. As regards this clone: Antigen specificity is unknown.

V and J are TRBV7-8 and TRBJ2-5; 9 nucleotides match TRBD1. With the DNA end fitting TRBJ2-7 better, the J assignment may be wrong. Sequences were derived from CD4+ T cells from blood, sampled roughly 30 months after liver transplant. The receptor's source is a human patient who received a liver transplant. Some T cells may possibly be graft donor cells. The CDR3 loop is CASSSPDRGGYEQYF. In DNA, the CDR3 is TGTGCCAGCAGCTCGCCGGACAGGGGTGGCTACGAGCAGTACTTC.